This T cell receptor (beta chain) was sequenced for a study of cytotoxic CD8 clonotypes in ibrutinib-treated CLL. Regarding the study as a whole: Public clonotypes showed up rarely, and on treatment they shrank or held steady.

V was trimmed by 2 bases and J by 6 bases, leaving 9 bases between them. The CDR3 runs 12 residues. CDR1 is SGHRS and CDR2 is YFSETQ in the germline V gene. TCRdb keeps only in-frame clones here, not all; method: immunoSEQ multiplex PCR. The sample carries tens of thousands of clones, 69% recorded once. About this clone: Its antigen is undetermined.

Specimen: PBMCs, collected after 12 months of ibrutinib treatment. The chain couples TRBV5-1 to TRBJ2-7, with D hard to call. The source is a human donor with chronic lymphocytic leukemia. CDR3 nucleotide sequence: TGCGCCAGCAGCTTTGCAGGCCCCGAGCAGTACTTC. It codes for CASSFAGPEQYF.